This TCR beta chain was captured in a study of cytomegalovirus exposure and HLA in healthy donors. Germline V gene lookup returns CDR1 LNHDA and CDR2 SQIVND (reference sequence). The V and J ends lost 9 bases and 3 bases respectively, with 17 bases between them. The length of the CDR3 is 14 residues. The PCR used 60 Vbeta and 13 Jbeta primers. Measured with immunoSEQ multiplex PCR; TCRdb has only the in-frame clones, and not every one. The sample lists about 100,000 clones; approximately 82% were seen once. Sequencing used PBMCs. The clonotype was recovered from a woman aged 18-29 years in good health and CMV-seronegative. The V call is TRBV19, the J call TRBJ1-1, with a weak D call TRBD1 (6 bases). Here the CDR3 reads CASSSDRMYTEAFF. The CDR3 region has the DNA TGTGCCAGCAGCAGTGACAGGATGTACACTGAAGCTTTCTTT.